This is a list of T cell receptor beta chains from one sample in a study of T cell changes during pregnancy in multiple sclerosis. Here immunoSEQ multiplex PCR was the method, and the copy in TCRdb shows in-frame clones only, minus some. The sample gives tens of thousands of clones, approximately 90% of which show up once; 0.45% to 0.55% is in the top ten. The specimen comprised CD4+ T cells from peripheral blood mononuclear cells, sampled in the second trimester of pregnancy. The source is a female donor with multiple sclerosis, enrolled in a pregnancy study. CDR3s include the opening cysteine and the closing phenylalanine or tryptophan. Fields, in order: V gene, J gene, D gene, clone size, CDR3 protein, CDR3 DNA. A D gene is named only where the DNA matches it firmly. Expanded clones are given a class, and other clones once, few, many or no size at all.

>TRBV5-4|TRBJ1-1|.|.
CASSWDSMNTEAFF
TGTGCCAGCAGTTGGGACTCCATGAACACTGAAGCTTTCTTT
>TRBV5-1|TRBJ2-7|.|.
CASSPNPGNGYEQYF
TGCGCCAGCAGCCCAAACCCAGGGAATGGCTACGAGCAGTACTTC
>TRBV5-1|TRBJ2-1|TRBD2|.
CASSPRLAQFNEQFF
TGCGCCAGCAGCCCAAGACTAGCGCAGTTCAATGAGCAGTTCTTC
>TRBV7-9|TRBJ2-1|.|.
CASSLGRQGLYNEQFF
TGTGCCAGCAGCTTAGGCCGACAGGGACTCTACAATGAGCAGTTCTTC
>TRBV6-1|TRBJ2-7|.|once
CASSVAGVPPYEQYF
TGTGCCAGCAGTGTGGCAGGGGTACCCCCCTACGAGCAGTACTTC
>TRBV7-2|TRBJ1-6|.|few
CASSSQGTANSPLHF
TGTGCCAGCAGCTCCCAGGGGACGGCTAATTCACCCCTCCACTTT
>TRBV6-1|TRBJ1-6|TRBD1|.
CASSDRTGFNSPLHF
TGTGCCAGCAGTGATAGGACAGGTTTTAATTCACCCCTCCACTTT
>TRBV5-4|TRBJ1-2|.|.
CASSLAGYDYGYTF
TGTGCCAGCAGCTTGGCGGGGTATGACTATGGCTACACCTTC
>TRBV13|TRBJ1-2|TRBD1|.
CASSKASLQGADYGYTF
TGTGCCAGCAGCAAAGCCTCATTACAGGGGGCAGACTATGGCTACACCTTC
>TRBV7-9|TRBJ2-2|TRBD2|.
CASSLSPSGDTGELFF
TGTGCCAGCAGCTTAAGCCCTAGCGGGGATACCGGGGAGCTGTTTTTT
>TRBV7-9|TRBJ2-1|TRBD2|.
CASSLRREPGEQFF
TGTGCCAGCAGCTTACGGCGGGAGCCGGGTGAGCAGTTCTTC
>TRBV6-5|TRBJ2-3|TRBD2|.
CASSYIAGTGSDTQYF
TGTGCCAGCAGTTACATAGCGGGGACGGGTTCAGATACGCAGTATTTT
>TRBV20-1|TRBJ2-3|.|.
CSASAGTQYF
TGCAGTGCTTCCGCGGGTACGCAGTATTTT
>TRBV29-1|TRBJ2-6|.|.
CSVGTSTVSLTGANVLTF
TGCAGCGTTGGAACTTCGACAGTTAGTTTGACTGGGGCCAACGTCCTGACTTTC
>TRBV5-1|TRBJ2-3|.|.
CASSLGGRTDTQYF
TGCGCCAGCAGCTTGGGGGGGCGCACAGATACGCAGTATTTT
>TRBV18|TRBJ1-5|.|.
CASSPVRQRDSNQPQHF
TGTGCCAGCTCACCCGTCAGACAGAGAGATAGCAATCAGCCCCAGCATTTT
>TRBV27|TRBJ2-1|TRBD2|.
CASGGTIYNEQFF
TGTGCCAGCGGAGGGACTATCTACAATGAGCAGTTCTTC
>TRBV11-3|TRBJ2-3|.|.
CASSLGIGGSDTQYF
TGTGCCAGCAGCTTGGGTATCGGGGGTTCAGATACGCAGTATTTT
>TRBV7-9|TRBJ2-2|.|.
CASNFLSGNTGELFF
TGTGCCAGCAACTTCCTTAGCGGGAACACCGGGGAGCTGTTTTTT
>TRBV27|TRBJ2-2|.|.
CASRFQGGTGELFF
TGTGCCAGCAGATTCCAGGGTGGCACCGGGGAGCTGTTTTTT
>TRBV7-9|TRBJ2-5|TRBD2|.
CASSLGLAGETQYF
TGTGCCAGCAGCTTGGGACTAGCCGGAGAGACCCAGTACTTC
>TRBV5-1|TRBJ2-3|.|.
CASSTVLYTDTQYF
TGCGCCAGCAGCACTGTTCTATATACAGATACGCAGTATTTT
>TRBV27|TRBJ1-2|.|.
CASKSQGTNYGYTF
TGTGCCAGCAAGTCTCAGGGAACTAACTATGGCTACACCTTC
>TRBV14|TRBJ2-7|.|.
CASSSRRRVYEQYF
TGTGCCAGCAGCTCCCGACGGAGGGTCTACGAGCAGTACTTC
>TRBV6-6|TRBJ1-1|.|.
CASSAMGGTEAFF
TGTGCCAGCAGTGCGATGGGGGGCACTGAAGCTTTCTTT
>TRBV4-1|TRBJ2-1|TRBD2|.
CASSPQAGGFNEQFF
TGCGCCAGCAGCCCCCAGGCGGGAGGATTTAATGAGCAGTTCTTC
>TRBV19|TRBJ2-5|.|.
CASSLTPTQETQYF
TGTGCCAGTAGTCTCACCCCGACTCAAGAGACCCAGTACTTC
>TRBV27|TRBJ2-5|TRBD2|.
CASSLWGGRGQETQYF
TGTGCCAGCAGCCTTTGGGGCGGGAGAGGGCAAGAGACCCAGTACTTC
>TRBV27|TRBJ1-2|TRBD1|.
CASRGTGGDYTF
TGTGCCAGCAGGGGGACAGGCGGTGACTACACCTTC
>TRBV5-1|TRBJ2-7|.|.
CASSFRGGSSYEQYF
TGCGCCAGCAGCTTCAGGGGAGGGAGCTCCTACGAGCAGTACTTC
>TRBV28|TRBJ2-1|.|.
CASNRVPRGNEQFF
TGTGCCAGCAACCGGGTCCCACGGGGCAATGAGCAGTTCTTC
>TRBV29-1|TRBJ1-1|.|.
CSVEGRMNTEAFF
TGCAGCGTTGAAGGCAGAATGAACACTGAAGCTTTCTTT
>TRBV2|TRBJ2-6|TRBD1|.
CANRDRGFSGANVLTF
TGTGCCAACCGGGACAGGGGCTTCTCTGGGGCCAACGTCCTGACTTTC
>TRBV5-4|TRBJ2-5|TRBD2|.
CASSKIRGGETQYF
TGTGCCAGCAGCAAAATCCGCGGGGGTGAGACCCAGTACTTC
>TRBV14|TRBJ2-2|TRBD1|.
CASSQGMTGGRGELFF
TGTGCCAGCAGCCAAGGGATGACAGGGGGAAGAGGGGAGCTGTTTTTT
>TRBV19|TRBJ2-4|.|.
CASMPGEQAKNIQYF
TGTGCCAGTATGCCGGGGGAGCAGGCCAAAAACATTCAGTACTTC
>TRBV5-4|TRBJ2-1|TRBD2|.
CASSPRTSYNEQFF
TGTGCCAGCAGCCCCAGGACTAGTTACAATGAGCAGTTCTTC
>TRBV6-6|TRBJ2-2|TRBD1|.
CASKQGVTGELFF
TGTGCCAGCAAACAGGGGGTTACCGGGGAGCTGTTTTTT
>TRBV30|TRBJ2-1|.|.
CAWRGRDSRRDEQFF
TGTGCCTGGAGGGGCCGGGACTCTCGACGGGATGAGCAGTTCTTC
>TRBV10-3|TRBJ2-7|TRBD1|.
CAIRGTEDTYEQYF
TGTGCCATCAGAGGGACAGAGGATACCTACGAGCAGTACTTC
>TRBV9|TRBJ1-5|TRBD1|.
CASSPGDRDNQPQHF
TGTGCCAGCAGCCCTGGGGACAGGGACAATCAGCCCCAGCATTTT
>TRBV7-2|TRBJ2-3|.|.
CASSLRISGSTDTQYF
TGTGCCAGCAGCTTAAGGATCAGCGGTTCCACAGATACGCAGTATTTT
>TRBV2|TRBJ2-1|TRBD1|.
CASSVGQRYNEQFF
TGTGCCAGCAGTGTGGGACAGCGTTACAATGAGCAGTTCTTC
>TRBV7-8|TRBJ2-5|.|.
CASSPRLGETQYF
TGTGCCAGCAGCCCCCGACTAGGAGAGACCCAGTACTTC
>TRBV29-1|TRBJ2-1|.|.
CSVETGEQFF
TGCAGCGTGGAAACAGGGGAGCAGTTCTTC
>TRBV29-1|TRBJ1-1|TRBD1|.
CSVEGHPTTWDRGPEAFF
TGCAGCGTTGAAGGTCATCCCACGACTTGGGACAGGGGACCTGAAGCTTTCTTT
>TRBV28|TRBJ2-5|TRBD2|.
CASRWMGGTGETQYF
TGTGCCAGCAGGTGGATGGGGGGGACGGGAGAGACCCAGTACTTC
>TRBV18|TRBJ1-1|TRBD1|once
CASSPIPPTGAFMNTEAFF
TGTGCCAGCTCACCCATACCACCAACAGGGGCCTTCATGAACACTGAAGCTTTCTTT
>TRBV7-9|TRBJ2-3|.|once
CASSQRWGGAMSTDTQYF
TGTGCCAGCAGCCAACGTTGGGGGGGGGCCATGAGCACAGATACGCAGTATTTT
>TRBV12-5|TRBJ1-1|TRBD1|once
CASGPGQENTEAFF
TGTGCTAGTGGACCGGGACAGGAGAACACTGAAGCTTTCTTT
>TRBV19|TRBJ1-1|.|.
CASSIDAATETQAFF
TGTGCCAGTAGTATAGACGCGGCCACCGAAACCCAAGCTTTCTTT
>TRBV14|TRBJ1-2|.|.
CASSQGLPGNYGYTF
TGTGCCAGCAGCCAAGGGCTGCCGGGTAACTATGGCTACACCTTC